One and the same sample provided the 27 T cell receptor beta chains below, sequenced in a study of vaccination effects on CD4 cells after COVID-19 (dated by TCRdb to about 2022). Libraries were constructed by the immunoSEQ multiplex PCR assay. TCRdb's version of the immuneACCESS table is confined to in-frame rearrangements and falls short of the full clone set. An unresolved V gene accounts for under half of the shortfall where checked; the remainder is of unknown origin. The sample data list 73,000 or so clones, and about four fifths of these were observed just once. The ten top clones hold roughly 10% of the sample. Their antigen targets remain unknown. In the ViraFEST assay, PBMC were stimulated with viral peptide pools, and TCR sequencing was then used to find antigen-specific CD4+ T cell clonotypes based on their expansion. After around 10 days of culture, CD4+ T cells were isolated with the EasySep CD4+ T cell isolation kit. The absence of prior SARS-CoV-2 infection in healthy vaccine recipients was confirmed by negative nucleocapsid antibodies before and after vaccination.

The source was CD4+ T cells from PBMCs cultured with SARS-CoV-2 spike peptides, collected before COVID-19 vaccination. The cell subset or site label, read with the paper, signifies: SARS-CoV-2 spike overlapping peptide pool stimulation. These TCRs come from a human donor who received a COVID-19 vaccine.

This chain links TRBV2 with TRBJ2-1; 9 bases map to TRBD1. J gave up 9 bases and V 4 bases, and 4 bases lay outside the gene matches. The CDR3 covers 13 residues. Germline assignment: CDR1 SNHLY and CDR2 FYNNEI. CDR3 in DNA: TGTGCCAGCAGTGGGGACAGGGCGGTTGAGCAGTTCTTC. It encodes CASSGDRAVEQFF.

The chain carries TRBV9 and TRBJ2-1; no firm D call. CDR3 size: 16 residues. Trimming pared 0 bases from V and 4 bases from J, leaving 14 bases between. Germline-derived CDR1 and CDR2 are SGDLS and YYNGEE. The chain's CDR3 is CASSVAIEPLYNEQFF. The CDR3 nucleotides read TGTGCCAGCAGCGTAGCTATAGAGCCTCTGTACAATGAGCAGTTCTTC.

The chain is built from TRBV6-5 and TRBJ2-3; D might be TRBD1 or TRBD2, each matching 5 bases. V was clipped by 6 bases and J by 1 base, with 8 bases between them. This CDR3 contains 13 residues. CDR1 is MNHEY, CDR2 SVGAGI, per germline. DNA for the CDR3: TGTGCCAGCAGCCGGGACCGCACAGATACGCAGTATTTT. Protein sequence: CASSRDRTDTQYF.

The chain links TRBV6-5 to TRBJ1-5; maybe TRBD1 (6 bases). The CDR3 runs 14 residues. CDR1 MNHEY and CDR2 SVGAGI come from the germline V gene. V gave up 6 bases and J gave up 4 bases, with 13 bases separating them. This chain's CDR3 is CASSGGQPNQPQHF. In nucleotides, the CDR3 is TGTGCCAGCAGCGGAGGACAGCCGAATCAGCCCCAGCATTTT.

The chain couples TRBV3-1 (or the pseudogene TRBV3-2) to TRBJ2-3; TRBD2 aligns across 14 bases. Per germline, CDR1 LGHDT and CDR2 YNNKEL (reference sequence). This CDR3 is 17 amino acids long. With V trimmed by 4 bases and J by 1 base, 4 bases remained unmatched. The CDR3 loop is CASSPGLAGARTDTQYF. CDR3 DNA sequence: TGTGCCAGCAGCCCGGGACTAGCGGGGGCACGCACAGATACGCAGTATTTT.

The CDR3 DNA reads as TGCGCCAGCAGCTTGGTGGGACAGGCGATCACAGATACGCAGTATTTT. Its translation is CASSLVGQAITDTQYF. The rearrangement joins TRBV5-1 to TRBJ2-3; TRBD1 matches at 8 bases. CDR3 length: 16 residues. Germline CDR1 SGHRS, CDR2 YFSETQ. After removal of 0 bases from V and 2 bases from J, the junction contained 5 bases not matched to a gene.

The CDR3 DNA reads as TGTGCCAGCAGTTACTTAACAGGGGGCTCAGGGGAGCTGTTTTTT. Translated, it gives CASSYLTGGSGELFF. The rearrangement links TRBV6-5 to TRBJ2-2, with 9 positions matching TRBD1. CDR3 length: 15 residues. CDR1 and CDR2 from the germline V gene are MNHEY and SVGAGI. V trimming: 1 base; J trimming: 8 bases; junction bases outside the gene matches: 5.

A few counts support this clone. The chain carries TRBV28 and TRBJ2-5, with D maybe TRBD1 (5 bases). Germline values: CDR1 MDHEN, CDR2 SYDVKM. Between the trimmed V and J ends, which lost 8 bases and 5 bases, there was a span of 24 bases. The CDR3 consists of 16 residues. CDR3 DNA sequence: TGTGCCAGCCGATCTGGGGCAGGGAAGGATTGGGAGACCCAGTACTTC. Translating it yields CASRSGAGKDWETQYF.

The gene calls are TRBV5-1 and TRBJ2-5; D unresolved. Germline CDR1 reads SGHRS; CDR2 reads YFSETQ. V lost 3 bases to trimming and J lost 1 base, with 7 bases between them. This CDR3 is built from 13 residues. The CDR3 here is CASSSQTQETQYF. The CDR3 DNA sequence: TGCGCCAGCAGCTCACAGACCCAAGAGACCCAGTACTTC.

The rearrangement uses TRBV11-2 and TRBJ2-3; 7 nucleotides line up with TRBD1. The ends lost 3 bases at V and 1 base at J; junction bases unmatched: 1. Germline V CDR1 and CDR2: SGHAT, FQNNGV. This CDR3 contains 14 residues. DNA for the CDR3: TGTGCCAGCAGCTTCGACAGGGGCACAGATACGCAGTATTTT. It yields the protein CASSFDRGTDTQYF.

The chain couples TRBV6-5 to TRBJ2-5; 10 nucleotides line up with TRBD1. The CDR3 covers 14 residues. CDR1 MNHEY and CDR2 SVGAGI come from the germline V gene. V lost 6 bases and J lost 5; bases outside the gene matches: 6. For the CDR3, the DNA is TGTGCCAGCAGCAGACAGGGGGCGGGGGAGACCCAGTACTTC. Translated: CASSRQGAGETQYF.

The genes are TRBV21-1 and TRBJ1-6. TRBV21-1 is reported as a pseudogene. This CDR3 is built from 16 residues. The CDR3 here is CASSNPQESYNSPLHF. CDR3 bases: TGTGCCAGCAGCAATCCTCAGGAGAGCTATAATTCACCCCTCCACTTT.

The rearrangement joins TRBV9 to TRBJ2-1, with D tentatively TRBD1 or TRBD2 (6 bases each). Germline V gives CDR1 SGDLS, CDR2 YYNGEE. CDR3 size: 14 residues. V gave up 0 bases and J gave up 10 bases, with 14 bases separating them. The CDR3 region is CASSVASGASEQFF. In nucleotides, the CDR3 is TGTGCCAGCAGCGTAGCGTCGGGGGCGAGCGAGCAGTTCTTC.

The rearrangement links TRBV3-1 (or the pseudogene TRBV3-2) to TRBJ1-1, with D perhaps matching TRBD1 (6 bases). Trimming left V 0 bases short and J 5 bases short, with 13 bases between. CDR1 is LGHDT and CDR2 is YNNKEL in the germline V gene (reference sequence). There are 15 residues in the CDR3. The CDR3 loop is CASSQDGRGGTEAFF. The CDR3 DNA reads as TGTGCCAGCAGCCAAGACGGCAGGGGAGGGACTGAAGCTTTCTTT.

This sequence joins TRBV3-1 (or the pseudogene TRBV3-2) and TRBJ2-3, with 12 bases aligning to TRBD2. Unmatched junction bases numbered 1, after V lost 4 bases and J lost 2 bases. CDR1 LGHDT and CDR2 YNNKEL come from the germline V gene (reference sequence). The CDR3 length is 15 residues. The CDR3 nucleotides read TGTGCCAGCAGCCGACTAGCGGGGGTCACAGATACGCAGTATTTT. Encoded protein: CASSRLAGVTDTQYF.

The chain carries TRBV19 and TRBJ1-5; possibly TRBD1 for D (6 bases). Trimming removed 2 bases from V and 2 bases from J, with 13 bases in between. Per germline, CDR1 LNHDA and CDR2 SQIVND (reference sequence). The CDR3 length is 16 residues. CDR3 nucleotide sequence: TGTGCCAGTAGTATATGGTCTCCAGGGGGCAATCAGCCCCAGCATTTT. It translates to CASSIWSPGGNQPQHF.

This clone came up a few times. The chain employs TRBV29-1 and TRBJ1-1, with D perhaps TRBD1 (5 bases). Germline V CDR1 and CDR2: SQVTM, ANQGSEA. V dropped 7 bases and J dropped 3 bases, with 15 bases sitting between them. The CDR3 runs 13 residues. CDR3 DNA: TGCAGCGCCAGCAGGGCATCGGACACTGAAGCTTTCTTT. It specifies CSASRASDTEAFF. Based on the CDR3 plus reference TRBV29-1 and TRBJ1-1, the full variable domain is SAVISQKPSRDICQRGTSLTIQCQVDSQVTMMFWYRQQPGQSLTLIATANQGSEATYESGFVIDKFPISRPNLTFSTLTVSNMSPEDSSIYLCSASRASDTEAFFGQGTRLTVV.

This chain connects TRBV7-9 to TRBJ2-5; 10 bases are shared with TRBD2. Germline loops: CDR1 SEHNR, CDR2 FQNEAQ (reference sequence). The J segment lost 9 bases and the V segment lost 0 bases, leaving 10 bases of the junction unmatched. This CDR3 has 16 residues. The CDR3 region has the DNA TGTGCCAGCAGCTTAGCCCTAGCGGGGGCCCAGGGGGCCCAGTACTTC. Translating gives CASSLALAGAQGAQYF.

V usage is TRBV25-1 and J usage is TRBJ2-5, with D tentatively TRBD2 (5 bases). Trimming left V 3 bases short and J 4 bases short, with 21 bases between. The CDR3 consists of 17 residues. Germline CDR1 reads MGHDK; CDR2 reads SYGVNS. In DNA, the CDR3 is TGTGCCAGCAGTGATCCCCGGGCCCTGGGTGGGAGAGAGACCCAGTACTTC. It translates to CASSDPRALGGRETQYF. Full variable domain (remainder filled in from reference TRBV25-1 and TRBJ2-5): EADIYQTPRYLVIGTGKKITLECSQTMGHDKMYWYQQDPGMELHLIHYSYGVNSTEKGDLSSESTVSRIRTEHFPLTLESARPSHTSQYLCASSDPRALGGRETQYFGPGTRLLVL.

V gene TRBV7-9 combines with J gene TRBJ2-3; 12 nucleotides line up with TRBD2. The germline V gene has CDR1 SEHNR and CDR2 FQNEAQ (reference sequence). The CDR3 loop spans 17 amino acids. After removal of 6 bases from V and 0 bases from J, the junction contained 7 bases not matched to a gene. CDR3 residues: CASRLTSGGPSTDTQYF. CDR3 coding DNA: TGTGCCAGCAGATTGACTAGCGGGGGACCAAGCACAGATACGCAGTATTTT. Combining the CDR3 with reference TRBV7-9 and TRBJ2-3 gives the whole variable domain DTGVSQNPRHKITKRGQNVTFRCDPISEHNRLYWYRQTLGQGPEFLTYFQNEAQLEKSRLLSDRFSAERPKGSFSTLEIQRTEQGDSAMYLCASRLTSGGPSTDTQYFGPGTRLTVL.

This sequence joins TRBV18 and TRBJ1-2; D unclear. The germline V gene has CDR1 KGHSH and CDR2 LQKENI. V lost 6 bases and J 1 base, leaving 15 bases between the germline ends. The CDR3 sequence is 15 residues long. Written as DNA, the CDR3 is TGTGCCAGCTCCCGGGCCCGGGCCAATAACTATGGCTACACCTTC. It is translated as CASSRARANNYGYTF.

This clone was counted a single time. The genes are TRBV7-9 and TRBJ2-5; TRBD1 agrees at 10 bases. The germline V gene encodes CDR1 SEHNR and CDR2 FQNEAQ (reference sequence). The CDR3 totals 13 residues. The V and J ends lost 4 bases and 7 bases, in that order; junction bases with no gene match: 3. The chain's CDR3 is CASSWGQGMTQYF. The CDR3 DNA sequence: TGTGCCAGCAGCTGGGGACAGGGGATGACCCAGTACTTC.

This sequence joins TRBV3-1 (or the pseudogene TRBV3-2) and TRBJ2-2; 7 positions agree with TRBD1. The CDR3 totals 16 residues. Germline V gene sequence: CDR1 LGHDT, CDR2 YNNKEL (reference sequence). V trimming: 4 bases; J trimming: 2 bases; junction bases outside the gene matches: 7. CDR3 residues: CASSPTGQLNTGELFF. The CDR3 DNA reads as TGTGCCAGCAGCCCGACGGGACAGCTTAACACCGGGGAGCTGTTTTTT.

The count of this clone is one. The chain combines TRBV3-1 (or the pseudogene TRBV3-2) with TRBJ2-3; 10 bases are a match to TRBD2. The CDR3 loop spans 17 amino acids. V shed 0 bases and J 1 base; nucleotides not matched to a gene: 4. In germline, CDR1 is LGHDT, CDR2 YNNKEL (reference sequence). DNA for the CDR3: TGTGCCAGCAGCCAAGATCGGAGCGGGGGGGGCACAGATACGCAGTATTTT. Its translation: CASSQDRSGGGTDTQYF.

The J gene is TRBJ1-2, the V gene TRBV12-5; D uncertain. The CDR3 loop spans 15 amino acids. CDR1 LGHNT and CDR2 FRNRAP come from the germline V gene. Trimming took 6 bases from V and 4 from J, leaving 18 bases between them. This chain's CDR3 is CASGRPDVGSYGYTF. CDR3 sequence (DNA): TGTGCTAGTGGCCGACCGGACGTGGGCAGCTATGGCTACACCTTC.

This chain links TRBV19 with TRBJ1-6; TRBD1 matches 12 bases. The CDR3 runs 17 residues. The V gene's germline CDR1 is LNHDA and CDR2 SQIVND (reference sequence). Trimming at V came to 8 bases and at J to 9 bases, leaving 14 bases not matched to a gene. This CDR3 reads CASSGTGGPKGLSPLHF. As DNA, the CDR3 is TGTGCCAGTTCCGGGACAGGGGGCCCGAAGGGACTTTCACCCCTCCACTTT.

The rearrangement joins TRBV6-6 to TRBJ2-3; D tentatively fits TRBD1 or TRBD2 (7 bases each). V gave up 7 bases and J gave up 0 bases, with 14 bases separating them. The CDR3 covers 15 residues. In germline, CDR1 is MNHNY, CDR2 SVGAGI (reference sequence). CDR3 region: CASTSGGASTDTQYF. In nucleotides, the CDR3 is TGTGCCAGCACCTCAGGGGGGGCAAGCACAGATACGCAGTATTTT.